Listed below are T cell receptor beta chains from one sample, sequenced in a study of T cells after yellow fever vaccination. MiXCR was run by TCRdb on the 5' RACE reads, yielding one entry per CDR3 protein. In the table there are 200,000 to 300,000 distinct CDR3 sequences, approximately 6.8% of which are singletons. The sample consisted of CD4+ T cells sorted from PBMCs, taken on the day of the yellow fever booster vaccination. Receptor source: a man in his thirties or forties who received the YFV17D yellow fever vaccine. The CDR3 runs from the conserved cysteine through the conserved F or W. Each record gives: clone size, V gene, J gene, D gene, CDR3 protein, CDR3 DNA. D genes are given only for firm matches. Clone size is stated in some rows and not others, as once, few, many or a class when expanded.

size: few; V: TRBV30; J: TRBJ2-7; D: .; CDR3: CAWRARGYEQYF; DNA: TGTGCCTGGAGGGCTAGGGGCTACGAGCAGTACTTC
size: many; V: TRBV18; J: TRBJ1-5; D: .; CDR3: CASSLTGYQPQHF; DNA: TGTGCCAGCTCACTCACAGGCTATCAGCCCCAGCATTTT
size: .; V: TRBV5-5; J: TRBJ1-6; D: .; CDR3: CASSLLDSYNSPLHF; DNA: TGTGCCAGCAGCTTGTTGGACTCCTATAATTCACCCCTCCACTTT
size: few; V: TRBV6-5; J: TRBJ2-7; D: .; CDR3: CASSHGQNYEQYF; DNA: TGTGCCAGCAGTCACGGACAGAACTACGAGCAGTACTTC
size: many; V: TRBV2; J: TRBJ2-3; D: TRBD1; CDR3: CASTIQGAGEDTQYF; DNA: TGTGCCAGCACTATACAGGGGGCAGGAGAAGATACGCAGTATTTT
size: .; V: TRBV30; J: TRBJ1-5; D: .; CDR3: CAWSAGYEQPQHF; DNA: TGTGCCTGGAGCGCCGGATATGAACAGCCCCAGCATTTT
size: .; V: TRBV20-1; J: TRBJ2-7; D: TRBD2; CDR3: CCAPGGGGAGNYEQYF; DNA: TGCTGTGCCCCCGGCGGGGGGGGCGCGGGTAACTACGAGCAGTACTTC
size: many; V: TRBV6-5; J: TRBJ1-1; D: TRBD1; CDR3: CASSLRDRVKLGEAFF; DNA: TGTGCCAGCAGCCTTCGGGACAGAGTGAAGTTAGGTGAAGCTTTCTTT
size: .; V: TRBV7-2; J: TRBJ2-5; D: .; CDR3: CASTRDTGRQTQYF; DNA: TGTGCCAGCACCCGGGACACCGGCCGGCAGACCCAGTACTTC
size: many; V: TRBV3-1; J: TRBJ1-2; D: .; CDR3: CASSQGTGTRGYTF; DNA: TGTGCCAGCAGCCAGGGAACAGGGACGAGGGGCTACACCTTC
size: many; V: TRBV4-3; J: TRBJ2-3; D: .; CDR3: CASSLAVNTDTQYF; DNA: TGCGCCAGCAGCCTAGCGGTAAACACAGATACGCAGTATTTT
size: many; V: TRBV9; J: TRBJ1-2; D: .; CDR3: CASSVALSGAGYTF; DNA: TGTGCCAGCAGCGTTGCCCTAAGCGGAGCTGGCTACACCTTC
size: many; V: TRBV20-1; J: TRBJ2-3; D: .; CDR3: CSARDIGVRGRDTQYF; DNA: TGCAGTGCTAGAGATATAGGGGTGAGGGGCAGAGATACGCAGTATTTT
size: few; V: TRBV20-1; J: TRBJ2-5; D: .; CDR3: CSVYEGPKTQYF; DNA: TGCAGTGTTTACGAGGGCCCGAAGACCCAGTACTTC
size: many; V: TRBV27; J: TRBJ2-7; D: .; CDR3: CARGGREFSYEQYF; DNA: TGTGCCAGGGGTGGTCGGGAATTCTCCTACGAGCAGTACTTC
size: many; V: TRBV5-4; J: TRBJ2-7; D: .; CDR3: CASSLAGSSSYEQYF; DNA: TGTGCCAGCAGCCTGGCCGGGTCCAGCTCCTACGAGCAGTACTTC
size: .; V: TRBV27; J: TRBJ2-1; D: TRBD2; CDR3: CASSSAGPSSYNEQFF; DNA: TGTGCCAGCAGTTCAGCGGGGCCGAGCTCCTACAATGAGCAGTTCTTC
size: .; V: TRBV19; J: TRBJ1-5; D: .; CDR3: CASSSDRNQPQHF; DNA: TGTGCCAGTAGTTCCGACAGAAATCAGCCCCAGCATTTT
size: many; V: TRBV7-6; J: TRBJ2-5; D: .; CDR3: CASSLAGQEGTQYF; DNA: TGTGCCAGCAGCTTAGCCGGTCAGGAGGGGACCCAGTACTTC
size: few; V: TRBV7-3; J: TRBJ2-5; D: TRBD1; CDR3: CASSVDRGETQYF; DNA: TGTGCCAGCAGCGTAGACAGGGGAGAGACCCAGTACTTC
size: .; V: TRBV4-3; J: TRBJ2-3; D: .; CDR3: CASSRGLTDTDTQYF; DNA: TGCGCCAGCAGCCGTGGACTAACAGACACAGATACGCAGTATTTT
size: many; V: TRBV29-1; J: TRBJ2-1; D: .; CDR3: CSVVRQGHEQFF; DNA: TGCAGCGTTGTACGCCAGGGACATGAGCAGTTCTTC
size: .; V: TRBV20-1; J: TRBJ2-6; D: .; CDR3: CSAHRVSGANVLTF; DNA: TGCAGTGCTCACAGGGTCTCTGGGGCCAACGTCCTGACTTTC
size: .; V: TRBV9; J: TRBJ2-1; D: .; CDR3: CASSVTGAGAYNEQFF; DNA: TGTGCCAGCAGCGTTACGGGAGCAGGGGCCTACAATGAGCAGTTCTTC
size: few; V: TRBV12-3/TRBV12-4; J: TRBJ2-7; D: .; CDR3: CASSRMNYEQYF; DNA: TGTGCCAGCAGTAGGATGAATTACGAGCAGTACTTC
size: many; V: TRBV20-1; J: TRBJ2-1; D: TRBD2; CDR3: CSARTGLAGLDEQFF; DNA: TGCAGTGCTAGAACGGGCCTAGCGGGACTCGATGAGCAGTTCTTC
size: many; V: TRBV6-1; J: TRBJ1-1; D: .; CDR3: CASSGKVMNTEAFF; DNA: TGTGCCAGCAGCGGTAAGGTGATGAACACTGAAGCTTTCTTT
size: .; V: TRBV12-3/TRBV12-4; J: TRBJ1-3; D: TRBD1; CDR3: CASRVGTGVGNTIYF; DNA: TGTGCCAGCAGAGTAGGCACAGGGGTTGGAAACACCATATATTTT
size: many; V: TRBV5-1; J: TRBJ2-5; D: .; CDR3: CASSLSRTEETQYF; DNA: TGCGCCAGCAGCTTGTCACGGACGGAAGAGACCCAGTACTTC
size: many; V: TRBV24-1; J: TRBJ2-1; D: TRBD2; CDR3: CATSEGRGGRGDEQFF; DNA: TGTGCCACCAGTGAAGGGAGGGGCGGGAGAGGGGATGAGCAGTTCTTC
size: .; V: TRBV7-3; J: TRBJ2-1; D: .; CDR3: CASSLATNPTHEQFF; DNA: TGTGCCAGCAGCTTAGCCACCAATCCGACACATGAGCAGTTCTTC
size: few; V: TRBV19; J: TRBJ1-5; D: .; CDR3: CASTPGGGDQPQHF; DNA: TGTGCCAGTACTCCGGGAGGCGGAGATCAGCCCCAGCATTTT
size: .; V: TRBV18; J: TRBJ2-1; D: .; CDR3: CASSPELRDEQFF; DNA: TGTGCCAGCTCACCCGAGTTAAGGGATGAGCAGTTCTTC
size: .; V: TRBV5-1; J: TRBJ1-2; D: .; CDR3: CASSLSGSAGGYTF; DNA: TGCGCCAGCAGCTTATCAGGATCGGCAGGCGGCTACACCTTC
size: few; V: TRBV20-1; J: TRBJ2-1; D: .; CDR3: CSATPAGPSKNEQFF; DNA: TGCAGTGCTACCCCGGCGGGACCCTCAAAAAATGAGCAGTTCTTC
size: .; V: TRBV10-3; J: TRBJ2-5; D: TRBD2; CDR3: CAISESGLAGTSGTQYF; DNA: TGTGCCATCAGTGAGTCTGGGCTAGCGGGAACCTCGGGGACCCAGTACTTC
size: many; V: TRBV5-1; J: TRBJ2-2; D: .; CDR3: CASSGQTYTGELFF; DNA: TGCGCCAGCAGCGGACAGACCTACACCGGGGAGCTGTTTTTT
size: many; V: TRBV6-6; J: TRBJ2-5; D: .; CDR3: CASSYSTERTQYF; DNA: TGTGCCAGCAGTTACTCCACGGAGAGGACCCAGTACTTC
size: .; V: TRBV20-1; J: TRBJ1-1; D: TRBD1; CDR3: CSASRGSGGTEAFF; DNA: TGCAGTGCTAGTAGGGGGTCAGGGGGCACTGAAGCTTTCTTT
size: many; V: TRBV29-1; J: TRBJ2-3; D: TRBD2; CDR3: CSVELLAGIGGGAQYF; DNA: TGCAGCGTTGAACTACTAGCGGGGATAGGCGGTGGGGCGCAGTATTTT
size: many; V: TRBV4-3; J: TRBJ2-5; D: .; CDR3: CASSLKAWTETQYF; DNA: TGCGCCAGCAGCCTTAAGGCGTGGACGGAGACCCAGTACTTC
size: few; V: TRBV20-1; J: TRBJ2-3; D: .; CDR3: CSAPDPVRDTQYF; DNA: TGCAGTGCTCCGGACCCTGTGAGAGATACGCAGTATTTT
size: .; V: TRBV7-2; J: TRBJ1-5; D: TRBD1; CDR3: CASSLAQGKPQHF; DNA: TGTGCCAGCAGCTTAGCACAGGGGAAGCCCCAGCATTTT
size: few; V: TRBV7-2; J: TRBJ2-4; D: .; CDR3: CASSLGLDSDIQYF; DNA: TGTGCCAGCAGCTTAGGCTTGGACTCTGACATTCAGTACTTC
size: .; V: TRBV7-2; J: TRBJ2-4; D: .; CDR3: CASSLRLAKNIQYF; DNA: TGTGCCAGCAGCTTAAGATTAGCCAAAAACATTCAGTACTTC
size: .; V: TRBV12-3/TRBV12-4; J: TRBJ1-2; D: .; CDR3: CASTPGEGVGGYTF; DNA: TGTGCCAGCACCCCAGGGGAGGGGGTCGGTGGCTACACCTTC
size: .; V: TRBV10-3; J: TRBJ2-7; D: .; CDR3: CAIKAGDNEQYF; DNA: TGTGCCATCAAAGCAGGGGACAACGAGCAGTACTTC
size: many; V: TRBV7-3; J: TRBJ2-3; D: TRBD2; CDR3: CASSLAAGVRDTQYF; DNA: TGTGCCAGCAGCTTAGCAGCGGGAGTGAGGGATACGCAGTATTTT
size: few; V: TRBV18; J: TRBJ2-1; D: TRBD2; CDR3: CASSRFASGTPRDEQFF; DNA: TGTGCCAGCTCACGTTTTGCTAGCGGAACCCCGCGGGATGAGCAGTTCTTC
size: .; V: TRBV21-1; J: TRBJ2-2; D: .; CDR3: CASSKVENTGELFF; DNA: TGTGCCAGCAGCAAAGTTGAGAACACCGGGGAGCTGTTTTTT
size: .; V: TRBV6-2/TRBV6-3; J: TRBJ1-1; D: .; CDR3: CASSYVPAMNTEAFF; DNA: TGTGCCAGCAGTTACGTGCCGGCTATGAACACTGAAGCTTTCTTT